This T cell receptor beta chain was identified in a study of T cell clonality in common variable immunodeficiency. Regarding the study as a whole: Common variable immunodeficiency TCR beta sequences reportedly had fewer deletions and N-nucleotide insertions.

Sequencing used immunoSEQ multiplex PCR; TCRdb keeps in-frame clones, though not all of them. This sample comprises about 26,000 clones, none seen once only. The CDR3 totals 13 residues. Trimming stripped 6 bases from V and 6 bases from J, with 13 bases between. Per the germline V gene, CDR1 is SGHAT and CDR2 is FQDESV (reference sequence). This clone was observed a handful of times. What it binds is not known. The missing CDR3 end, 3 residues past where the read stops, is filled in from the germline J gene. The source is a human donor with common variable immunodeficiency. The specimen sequenced was peripheral blood mononuclear cells. The V call is TRBV11-1, the J call TRBJ2-3, with D unresolved. Partial CDR3 DNA: TGTGCCAGCAGTTCGACACCGTGGGATACG. This encodes CASSSTPWDT. The entire CDR3 is CASSSTPWDTQYF.